The rows below give T cell receptor beta chains drawn from one sample of a study of OX40 agonist ivuxolimab in advanced cancers. Profiled with immunoSEQ multiplex PCR; TCRdb holds only in-frame clones, not every one. The sample lists about 67,000 clones; 70% to 90% were seen once. The sequenced sample was CD4+ or CD8+ T cells sorted from blood, obtained in a trial of the OX40 agonist ivuxolimab. These receptors were collected from an adult with an advanced solid tumor such as melanoma, head and neck, liver or kidney cancer. Each CDR3 is given with its conserved first and last residue. Each record gives: V gene, D gene, clone size, J gene, CDR3 DNA, CDR3 protein. A D gene is named only where the DNA matches it firmly. Some rows have no size entry. The others give once, few or many, or a class for an expanded clone.

TRBV30	.	few	TRBJ2-7	TGTGCCTGGGGTAACTACGAGCAGTACTTC	CAWGNYEQYF
TRBV19	TRBD1	.	TRBJ1-2	TGTGCCAGTAGTACTGGGACAGCGGACTATGGCTACACCTTC	CASSTGTADYGYTF
TRBV7-9	.	.	TRBJ2-1	TGTGCCAGCAGTTTAGGCCACTACAATGAGCAGTTCTTC	CASSLGHYNEQFF
TRBV7-9	TRBD2	.	TRBJ2-5	TGTGCCAGCAGGAGGGGACTAGCGGAGACCCAGTACTTC	CASRRGLAETQYF
TRBV5-1	.	.	TRBJ2-7	TGCGCCAGCAGCTTGGAGGCGGGGAGATATACCGAGCAGTACTTC	CASSLEAGRYTEQYF
TRBV15	.	.	TRBJ1-4	TGTGCCACCAGCAGAAAACACAGGGCAACTAATGAAAAACTGTTTTTT	CATSRKHRATNEKLFF
TRBV7-2	.	.	TRBJ1-1	TGTGCCAGCAGTCCCGATCACTCCAGAGCGGAAGCTTTCTTT	CASSPDHSRAEAFF
TRBV28	TRBD2	once	TRBJ2-7	TGTGCCAGCAGTTTGGCAGGACTAGCGGGAGGGCCGAACGAGCAGTACTTC	CASSLAGLAGGPNEQYF
TRBV5-1	TRBD1	.	TRBJ2-2	TGCGCCAGCAGCGGAGGACAGGGGGCCGGGGAGCTGTTTTTT	CASSGGQGAGELFF
TRBV2	.	few	TRBJ2-7	TGTGCCAGCAGTGGGGCGGGAGGGACAGGGCGCTACGAGCAGTACTTC	CASSGAGGTGRYEQYF
TRBV6-4	TRBD2	.	TRBJ2-3	TGTGCCAGCAGCAGGACTAGCGGGACCACAGATACGCAGTATTTT	CASSRTSGTTDTQYF